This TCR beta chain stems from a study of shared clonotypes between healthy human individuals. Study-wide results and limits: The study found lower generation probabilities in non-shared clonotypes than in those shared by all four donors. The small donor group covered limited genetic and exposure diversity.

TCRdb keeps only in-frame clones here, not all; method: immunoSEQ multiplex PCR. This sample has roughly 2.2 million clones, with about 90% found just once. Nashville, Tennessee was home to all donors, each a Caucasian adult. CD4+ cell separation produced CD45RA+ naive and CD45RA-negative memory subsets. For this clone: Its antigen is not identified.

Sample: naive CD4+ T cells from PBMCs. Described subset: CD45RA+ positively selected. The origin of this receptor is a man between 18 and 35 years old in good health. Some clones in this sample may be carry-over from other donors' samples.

CDR3 sequence reads: CASSLSGNTDTQYF. The CDR3 DNA sequence: TGTGCCAGCAGCCTTAGCGGGAATACAGATACGCAGTATTTT. The rearrangement uses TRBV7-2 and TRBJ2-3; 8 bases agree with TRBD2. CDR1 is SGHTA, CDR2 FQGNSA, per germline. CDR3 length: 14 residues. V lost 5 bases, J lost 3 bases, and 4 bases stayed unmatched.